Shown below are 2 T cell receptor beta chains from a single sample sequenced in a study of blood T cell repertoires in COVID-19. Repertoires were generated with immunoSEQ multiplex PCR, while TCRdb's copy carries only in-frame clones and drops some. The table records 250,000 to 350,000 clones, about nine tenths of them present only once. The specimen sequenced was PBMCs or T cells enriched from blood (not recorded which). The source of these receptors is a woman aged 25-40 years who had recovered from COVID-19.

This clone was observed a few times. This sequence joins TRBV19 and TRBJ2-2; 10 bases line up with TRBD2. Germline CDR1 and CDR2: LNHDA and SQIVND (reference sequence). The J segment lost 2 bases and the V segment lost 5 bases, leaving 11 bases of the junction unmatched. The CDR3 sequence is 18 residues long. The CDR3 is CASSHVASGRPNTGELFF. CDR3 bases: TGTGCCAGTAGTCACGTCGCTAGCGGGAGACCCAACACCGGGGAGCTGTTTTTT. Filled out from reference TRBV19 and TRBJ2-2, the complete variable domain reads DGGITQSPKYLFRKEGQNVTLSCEQNLNHDAMYWYRQDPGQGLRLIYYSQIVNDFQKGDIAEGYSVSREKKESFPLTVTSAQKNPTAFYLCASSHVASGRPNTGELFFGEGSRLTVL.

The V and J genes are TRBV14 and TRBJ2-1; D possibly corresponds to TRBD2 (5 bases). The CDR3 runs to 11 residues. V gave up 1 base and J gave up 15 bases, with 10 bases separating them. Germline V gene data show CDR1 as SGHDN and CDR2 as FVKESK. CDR3 sequence: CASSQGLASFF. The CDR3 DNA is TGTGCCAGCAGCCAAGGCTTAGCGTCGTTCTTC.